Below, 24 T cell receptor beta chains from the same sample are listed, as sequenced in a study of OX40 agonist ivuxolimab in advanced cancers. The data were produced by immunoSEQ multiplex PCR, yet TCRdb's version contains in-frame clones alone and is incomplete. The sample holds some 83,000 clones, about 89% seen once. The input for sequencing was CD4+ or CD8+ T cells sorted from blood, taken in a trial of the OX40 agonist ivuxolimab. The receptors originated from an adult with an advanced solid tumor such as melanoma, head and neck, liver or kidney cancer.

This clone came up once. The J gene is TRBJ2-5, the V gene TRBV15; perhaps TRBD1 as D (5 bases). The CDR3 consists of 17 residues. Germline loops: CDR1 LNHNV, CDR2 YYDKDF (reference sequence). Trimming removed 0 bases from V and 5 bases from J, with 19 bases in between. The CDR3 here is CATSRDRARAFGETQYF. The CDR3 DNA follows: TGTGCCACCAGCAGAGATAGGGCCAGGGCCTTCGGTGAGACCCAGTACTTC.

The chain employs TRBV6-1 and TRBJ2-7; 10 bases are shared with TRBD2. The CDR3 contains 14 residues. Trimming at V came to 6 bases and at J to 6 bases, leaving 8 bases not matched to a gene. Germline V gene lookup returns CDR1 MNHNS and CDR2 SASEGT. As DNA, the CDR3 is TGTGCCAGCAGCTTACTAGCGGGGCCGGTCGAGCAGTACTTC. Its translation: CASSLLAGPVEQYF.

The chain recombines TRBV7-6 with TRBJ2-7, with 10 bases that match TRBD2. Germline-derived CDR1 and CDR2 are SGHVS and FNYEAQ. The V and J ends lost 1 base and 1 base, in that order; junction bases with no gene match: 10. The CDR3 length is 18 residues. The CDR3 is CASSLGTSGTSVSYEQYF. The CDR3 DNA sequence: TGTGCCAGCAGCTTAGGAACGAGTGGGACTAGCGTTTCCTACGAGCAGTACTTC.

This chain links TRBV30 with TRBJ1-1; D perhaps matches TRBD1 (5 bases). The V and J ends lost 8 bases and 0 bases respectively, with 16 bases between them. CDR1 and CDR2 from the germline V gene are GTSNPN and SVGIG (reference sequence). This CDR3 contains 14 residues. The CDR3 protein is CARKLEGVNTEAFF. The CDR3 DNA reads as TGTGCCCGGAAGCTGGAAGGGGTGAACACTGAAGCTTTCTTT. Together with reference TRBV30 and TRBJ1-1, the CDR3 gives the full variable domain: SQTIHQWPATLVQPVGSPLSLECTVEGTSNPNLYWYRQAAGRGLQLLFYSVGIGQISSEVPQNLSASRPQDRQFILSSKKLLLSDSGFYLCARKLEGVNTEAFFGQGTRLTVV.

The rearrangement uses TRBV14 and TRBJ2-1; D is perhaps TRBD1 or TRBD2 (5 bases each). The CDR3 extends over 13 amino acids. Trimming cost V 4 bases and J 6 bases, with 10 bases left between them. Germline assignment: CDR1 SGHDN and CDR2 FVKESK. The CDR3 DNA follows: TGTGCCAGCAGCCGAGGGGAAGGCAATGAGCAGTTCTTC. This encodes CASSRGEGNEQFF.

Here the CDR3 reads CASSAGGYTF. The CDR3 DNA sequence: TGTGCCAGCAGTGCTGGCGGCTACACCTTC. The chain couples TRBV6-1 to TRBJ1-2; no firm D call. This CDR3 spans 10 amino acids. Deletions cut 4 bases from V and 8 bases from J, with 5 bases between. The germline V gene has CDR1 MNHNS and CDR2 SASEGT.

The CDR3 DNA is TGTGCCAGCTCCCCGGGACAGGGGGCCGTCAATGAGCAGTTCTTC. Protein product: CASSPGQGAVNEQFF. The genes are TRBV18 and TRBJ2-1, with 12 bases identical to TRBD1. The CDR3 extends over 15 amino acids. The V gene end was trimmed by 6 bases and the J gene end by 6 bases; junction bases not matched to a gene: 6. CDR1 is KGHSH and CDR2 is LQKENI in the germline V gene.

The J gene is TRBJ1-6, the V gene TRBV19; D possibly corresponds to TRBD1 (6 bases). This CDR3 is built from 14 residues. Germline V gives CDR1 LNHDA, CDR2 SQIVND (reference sequence). Trimming took off 5 bases at V and 10 bases at J, with 15 bases between the two ends. CDR3 protein: CASSFRGMESPLHF. For the CDR3, the DNA is TGTGCCAGTAGTTTCAGGGGAATGGAGTCACCCCTCCACTTT.

This clone is a singleton in its sample. This chain joins TRBV4-1 and TRBJ2-3; 7 bases are a match to TRBD2. The CDR3 contains 15 residues. Germline loops: CDR1 MGHRA, CDR2 YSYEKL. Trimming took 0 bases from V and 2 from J; bases not matched to a gene: 2. The CDR3 DNA follows: TGCGCCAGCAGCCAAGATGGGACTACCACAGATACGCAGTATTTT. This translates into CASSQDGTTTDTQYF.

The CDR3 bases are TGTGCCAGCAGCTTAAGCCGTACGGGTCTGAAGACCCAGTACTTC. This translates into CASSLSRTGLKTQYF. The gene calls are TRBV7-3 and TRBJ2-5; D remains ambiguous. V was cut by 1 base and J by 6 bases, with 15 bases left in between. The CDR3 contains 15 residues. Germline CDR1 and CDR2: SGHTA and FQGTGA.

The genes are TRBV4-3 and TRBJ2-4; 9 bases are shared with TRBD2. V gave up 0 bases and J gave up 5 bases; unmatched junction bases: 5. Germline CDR1 and CDR2: LGHNA and YSLEER. CDR3 size: 16 residues. The DNA for the CDR3 is TGCGCCAGCAGCCAAGAGAGGGCGGGGGGGGAAAACATTCAGTACTTC. As protein: CASSQERAGGENIQYF.

This rearrangement joins TRBV5-5 to TRBJ1-3; a weak D match, TRBD1 (6 bases). CDR1 is SGHKS, CDR2 YYEKEE, per germline (reference sequence). CDR3 length equals 16 residues. Trimming took off 5 bases at V and 0 bases at J, with 15 bases between the two ends. CDR3 region: CASRDYRDRSGNTIYF. The CDR3 DNA reads as TGTGCCAGCAGGGACTACAGGGACCGCTCTGGAAACACCATATATTTT.

This clone was picked up one time. V usage is TRBV28 and J usage is TRBJ2-7; 7 bases are shared with TRBD1. The CDR3 loop spans 14 amino acids. Germline V gene sequence: CDR1 MDHEN, CDR2 SYDVKM. J lost 5 bases, V lost 4 bases, and 8 bases had no gene match. The CDR3, as DNA: TGTGCCAGCAGTTCCCCAGACAGGGCCCACGAGCAGTACTTC. Translated, it gives CASSSPDRAHEQYF. Combining the CDR3 with reference TRBV28 and TRBJ2-7 gives the whole variable domain DVKVTQSSRYLVKRTGEKVFLECVQDMDHENMFWYRQDPGLGLRLIYFSYDVKMKEKGDIPEGYSVSREKKERFSLILESASTNQTSMYLCASSSPDRAHEQYFGPGTRLTVT.

The chain links TRBV4-2 to TRBJ2-2; D perhaps matches TRBD2 (5 bases). Germline V lookup: CDR1 LGHNA, CDR2 YNFKEQ. V was cut by 5 bases and J by 13 bases, with 11 bases left in between. The CDR3 consists of 11 residues. In DNA form, the CDR3 reads TGTGCCAGCAGCTCAAGACTATCGCTGTTTTTT. This codes for CASSSRLSLFF.

The chain is built from TRBV5-1 and TRBJ2-2; D might be TRBD2 (6 bases). CDR3 length equals 14 residues. CDR1 and CDR2 from the germline V gene are SGHRS and YFSETQ. The ends were cut back, 3 bases at V and 6 bases at J, with 12 bases in the middle. CDR3: CASSWAGGPGELFF. The CDR3 DNA reads as TGCGCCAGCAGCTGGGCCGGAGGGCCCGGGGAGCTGTTTTTT.

The rearrangement uses TRBV5-1 and TRBJ2-1, with 7 positions matching TRBD1. V gave up 0 bases and J gave up 4 bases; unmatched junction bases: 7. The germline CDR1 and CDR2 sequences are SGHRS and YFSETQ. The CDR3 loop spans 16 amino acids. As DNA, the CDR3 is TGCGCCAGCAGCTTGGATCGGGACAGAGATTACAATGAGCAGTTCTTC. Translating gives CASSLDRDRDYNEQFF.

This chain links TRBV18 with TRBJ1-4, with D unclear. This CDR3 contains 16 residues. CDR1 and CDR2 from the germline V gene are KGHSH and LQKENI. V dropped 0 bases and J dropped 8 bases, with 16 bases sitting between them. The CDR3 loop is CASSPPEGRRTEKLFF. The CDR3 DNA reads TGTGCCAGCTCACCACCTGAGGGCAGAAGGACGGAAAAACTGTTTTTT.

The chain combines TRBV19 with TRBJ2-2, with 7 bases lining up with TRBD2. The CDR3 has 16 amino acids. V was clipped by 4 bases and J by 0 bases; unmatched bases: 5. Germline V CDR1 and CDR2: LNHDA, SQIVND (reference sequence). The CDR3 coding sequence is TGTGCCAGTAGTACACTAGCGAACGCGAACACCGGGGAGCTGTTTTTT. Amino acid sequence: CASSTLANANTGELFF.

The chain recombines TRBV29-1 with TRBJ1-3, with D possibly matching TRBD1 (5 bases). The CDR3 totals 14 residues. Trimming took 3 bases from V and 0 from J, leaving 9 bases between them. Germline V gives CDR1 SQVTM, CDR2 ANQGSEA. CDR3 sequence (DNA): TGCAGCGTTGACGGGGACCTCTCTGGAAACACCATATATTTT. This translates into CSVDGDLSGNTIYF.

The chain employs TRBV29-1 and TRBJ1-5; D perhaps matches TRBD1 (5 bases). Germline V CDR1 and CDR2: SQVTM, ANQGSEA. The CDR3 contains 13 residues. Trimming removed 6 bases at V and 5 bases at J, with 14 bases between. CDR3: CSVAGGRDQPQHF. CDR3 nucleotides: TGCAGCGTGGCCGGGGGGAGGGATCAGCCCCAGCATTTT.

The CDR3 loop is CASSFTPVGGRADEQFF. DNA of the CDR3: TGCGCCAGCAGCTTCACGCCTGTTGGCGGGAGGGCCGATGAGCAGTTCTTC. This chain uses TRBV5-1 with TRBJ2-1; 9 positions agree with TRBD2. The CDR3 loop spans 17 amino acids. Germline V CDR1 and CDR2: SGHRS, YFSETQ. V was pared by 2 bases and J by 8 bases, with 14 bases of the junction left unmatched.

This chain connects TRBV2 to TRBJ2-1; 10 positions agree with TRBD2. This CDR3 contains 15 residues. Unmatched junction bases numbered 4, after V lost 5 bases and J lost 3 bases. Germline loops: CDR1 SNHLY, CDR2 FYNNEI. CDR3 sequence: CASSLSSGSYNEQFF. In DNA form, the CDR3 reads TGTGCCAGCAGTTTATCTAGCGGGAGCTACAATGAGCAGTTCTTC.

This clone was counted a single time. The genes are TRBV7-2 and TRBJ2-5; D ambiguous. This CDR3 spans 15 amino acids. Trimming took off 2 bases at V and 2 bases at J, with 12 bases between the two ends. Germline values: CDR1 SGHTA, CDR2 FQGNSA. In DNA, the CDR3 is TGTGCCAGCAGCTTAAATAAGTTACTACAAGAGACCCAGTACTTC. This translates into CASSLNKLLQETQYF.

The CDR3 DNA sequence: TGTGCCAGCACCCCCGGACAGGGTGGAGCAAATGAGCAGTTCTTC. Its translation: CASTPGQGGANEQFF. The V and J genes are TRBV27 and TRBJ2-1, with 8 bases aligning to TRBD1. There are 15 residues in the CDR3. J gave up 7 bases and V 7 bases, and 12 bases lay outside the gene matches. Germline-derived CDR1 and CDR2 are MNHEY and SMNVEV (reference sequence).